The entry below describes one TCR beta chain. This entry is derived from a study of control samples from healthy donors and cancer patients. Assay: immunoSEQ multiplex PCR; the TCRdb copy retains only in-frame clones and omits some. Counted here are some 120,000 clones, about 89% occurring once; the ten biggest clones make up about 3%. V was clipped by 2 bases and J by 9 bases, with 11 bases between them. From germline, CDR1 is LNHDA and CDR2 SQIVND (reference sequence). This CDR3 is 13 amino acids long. The sequence derives from a man aged 55-75 years in good health. Specimen: blood. The chain combines TRBV19 with TRBJ2-1; a weak D match, TRBD1 (6 bases). The CDR3 DNA reads TGTGCCAGTAGTATATTGCAGGGGAGTGAGCAGTTCTTC. Translating it yields CASSILQGSEQFF.